The rows below give T cell receptor beta chains drawn from one sample of a study of shared clonotypes between healthy human individuals. The data were produced by immunoSEQ multiplex PCR, yet TCRdb's version contains in-frame clones alone and is incomplete. The data hold 800,000 to 1,200,000 clones, with more than 75% observed a single time. Sequencing was performed on memory CD4+ T cells from PBMCs. The origin of the receptors is a man between 18 and 29 years old in good health. Some clones in this sample may be carry-over from other donors' samples. CDR3s leave out the opening cysteine and the closing phenylalanine or tryptophan.

j_call v_call cdr3_aa
TRBJ2-1 TRBV7-2 ASSLAGSYNEQF
TRBJ1-2 TRBV15 ATSREGGGSTGPDT
TRBJ1-5 TRBV19 ASSTGGTGQPQH
TRBJ2-7 TRBV6-1 ASSEGASGLYEQY
TRBJ2-4 TRBV11-1 ASSEVSTKNIQY
TRBJ1-3 TRBV11-3 ASSPGQGSGNTIY
TRBJ2-2 TRBV7-6 ASSLRTLAYTGELF
TRBJ2-1 TRBV2 ASRGYNEQF
TRBJ1-4 TRBV5-6 ASSLLSTGNEKLF
TRBJ2-7 TRBV2 ASIEGGRGPY
TRBJ2-2 TRBV7-3 ASSAGQARELF
TRBJ1-4 TRBV6-1 ASSEILSEKLF
TRBJ2-7 TRBV27 ASSPLSGRGREQY
TRBJ1-1 TRBV28 ASARQPDTEAF
TRBJ2-5 TRBV5-4 ASSLVSSGGETQY
TRBJ2-7 TRBV7-2 ASSPRGGLGIVHEQY
TRBJ1-2 TRBV29-1 SVGTSNYGYT
TRBJ2-7 TRBV30 AWTPGAGGPIEQY
TRBJ2-1 TRBV4-1 ASSQASIRRLADNEQF
TRBJ2-5 TRBV7-9 ASSPSSAVQETQY
TRBJ2-7 TRBV21-1 ASSKARPCSGEQY
TRBJ2-3 TRBV29-1 SVEGLAGSDTQY
TRBJ2-7 TRBV2 ASSYPGQGLYEQY
TRBJ1-4 TRBV7-9 ASNRQSLNEKLF
TRBJ2-2 TRBV9 ASGREVTGELF
TRBJ1-2 TRBV18 ASSTTGDGYT
- TRBV5-4 ASSLRTSGTYEQY
TRBJ2-1 TRBV2 ASSQFRLNREQF
TRBJ1-5 TRBV28 ASSQGQRNQPQH
TRBJ1-5 TRBV5-1 ASSPGSNQPQH
TRBJ2-2 TRBV18 ASSPLGVGNTGELF
TRBJ1-2 TRBV7-9 ASTATGNYGYT
TRBJ2-7 TRBV5-1 ASSLRTGMDEQY
TRBJ2-1 TRBV4-1 ASSQAIGSYNEQF
TRBJ1-1 TRBV5-1 ASSYDSQAF
TRBJ2-7 TRBV9 ASSVRSAPNEQY
TRBJ2-3 TRBV5-4 ASSAGLAGLTDTQY
TRBJ1-1 TRBV19 ASSATRGRSEAF
TRBJ1-2 TRBV6-5 ASSYMGDGYT
TRBJ2-1 TRBV9 ASSVGASGSGNEQF
TRBJ2-1 TRBV7-3 ASSSRDAAHNEQF
TRBJ1-4 TRBV5-1 ASSDTGGGEKLF
TRBJ2-1 TRBV10-2 ASSEGGRAPNEQF
TRBJ2-7 TRBV5-1 ASSPPAGSYREQY
TRBJ1-2 TRBV5-4 ASSAPGTGATYGYT
TRBJ1-3 TRBV6-6 ASSYPSADTIY
TRBJ2-7 TRBV5-1 ASTIAGASQRYEQY
TRBJ1-3 TRBV9 ASSVGSRSSGNTIY
TRBJ1-5 TRBV18 ASSSRTGGLSNQPQH
TRBJ2-2 TRBV11-1 ATSGRRTGELF
TRBJ1-2 TRBV4-2 ASSREESASYGYT
TRBJ2-7 TRBV7-2 ASSLGLAGVEQY
TRBJ2-5 TRBV7-2 ASSLDRETQY